This TCR beta chain was identified in a study of blood T cell repertoires in COVID-19. This CDR3 has 16 amino acids. Per the germline V gene, CDR1 is SGHVS and CDR2 is FQNEAQ. Trimming took 5 bases from V and 4 from J; bases not matched to a gene: 12. Original processing notes: Counts of nucleated cells, estimated from reference gene primer amplification, were obtained. Generated by immunoSEQ multiplex PCR, the TCRdb table keeps only in-frame clones and is missing some. That table supplies the V and J calls and clone size; D and trimming were determined from the DNA. The table has approximately 46,000 clones, around 75% seen once.

The chain carries TRBV7-8 and TRBJ2-3; 7 nucleotides align to TRBD2. The sequenced material came from peripheral blood. The sequence derives from an older man with acute or convalescent COVID-19. DNA for the CDR3: TGTGCCAGCAGCCCCACGGGAGGCGGGAGCTCAGATACGCAGTATTTT. Amino acid sequence: CASSPTGGGSSDTQYF.